These T cell receptor beta chains were read from a single sample in a study of cytomegalovirus exposure and HLA in healthy donors. This table comes from immunoSEQ multiplex PCR, and its TCRdb copy is limited to in-frame clones, with some not included. The table lists some 160,000 clones, with roughly 2% in the top ten. The sample comprised PBMCs. Receptor source: a man aged 25 to 45 in good health and CMV-seronegative. Each CDR3 is given with its conserved first and last residue. D genes are given only for firm matches.

d_call j_call v_call cdr3_nt cdr3_aa
- TRBJ1-2 TRBV4-1 TGCGCCAGCAGCCAAGGTCGAGGGTCTCCTACTTATGGCTACACCTTC CASSQGRGSPTYGYTF
TRBD2 TRBJ2-7 TRBV11-2 TGTGCCAGCAGCGCGTTTAGCGGGAGGGCGTACGAGCAGTACTTC CASSAFSGRAYEQYF
TRBD2 TRBJ2-5 TRBV10-3 TGTGCCATCAGCGGGGGGGAGACCCAGTACTTC CAISGGETQYF
- TRBJ2-2 TRBV5-8 TGTGCCAGCAGCTTCGGGGGAATCGGGGAGCTGTTTTTT CASSFGGIGELFF
- TRBJ1-1 TRBV19 TGTGCCAGTAGCCCCTACGGGGGGGAACCCATGAACACTGAAGCTTTCTTT CASSPYGGEPMNTEAFF
TRBD1 TRBJ1-2 TRBV7-2 TGTGCCAGCAGCTTACAGGGGGCGTATAACTATGGCTACACCTTC CASSLQGAYNYGYTF
TRBD1 TRBJ2-7 TRBV7-2 TGTGCCAGCAGCCCGGGACAGGGAATAATCCGGAACGAGCAGTACTTC CASSPGQGIIRNEQYF
- TRBJ1-2 TRBV2 TGTGCCAGCAGTGAATCCGATGGCTACACCTTC CASSESDGYTF
TRBD2 TRBJ2-1 TRBV19 TGTGCCAGTAGTATAGAGGCTAGCGGGAGTGGACCGGACAATGAGCAGTTCTTC CASSIEASGSGPDNEQFF
- TRBJ2-4 TRBV11-2 TGTGCCAGCAGCTTAGATTGGGGGCGGGGGATTCAGTACTTC CASSLDWGRGIQYF
- TRBJ1-1 TRBV6-6 TGTGCCAGCAGTCCCGACACCATTGAAGCTTTCTTT CASSPDTIEAFF
- TRBJ2-1 TRBV16 TGTGCCAGCAGCCAATCAAGGGGGAATGAGCAGTTCTTC CASSQSRGNEQFF
- TRBJ2-7 TRBV6-4 TGTGCCAGCAGTCCGGACGGGAGCTCCTACGAGCAGTACTTC CASSPDGSSYEQYF
- TRBJ2-1 TRBV10-2 TGCGCCAGCAGGGAGTGGGCTAGCGACTACAATGAGCAGTTCTTC CASREWASDYNEQFF
TRBD1 TRBJ1-5 TRBV6-1 TGTGCCAGCAGTGAACAGGGGGCGAGGCCCCAGCATTTT CASSEQGARPQHF
- TRBJ1-2 TRBV7-9 TGTGCCAGCAGCAACAGGGAATTCTATGGCTACACCTTC CASSNREFYGYTF